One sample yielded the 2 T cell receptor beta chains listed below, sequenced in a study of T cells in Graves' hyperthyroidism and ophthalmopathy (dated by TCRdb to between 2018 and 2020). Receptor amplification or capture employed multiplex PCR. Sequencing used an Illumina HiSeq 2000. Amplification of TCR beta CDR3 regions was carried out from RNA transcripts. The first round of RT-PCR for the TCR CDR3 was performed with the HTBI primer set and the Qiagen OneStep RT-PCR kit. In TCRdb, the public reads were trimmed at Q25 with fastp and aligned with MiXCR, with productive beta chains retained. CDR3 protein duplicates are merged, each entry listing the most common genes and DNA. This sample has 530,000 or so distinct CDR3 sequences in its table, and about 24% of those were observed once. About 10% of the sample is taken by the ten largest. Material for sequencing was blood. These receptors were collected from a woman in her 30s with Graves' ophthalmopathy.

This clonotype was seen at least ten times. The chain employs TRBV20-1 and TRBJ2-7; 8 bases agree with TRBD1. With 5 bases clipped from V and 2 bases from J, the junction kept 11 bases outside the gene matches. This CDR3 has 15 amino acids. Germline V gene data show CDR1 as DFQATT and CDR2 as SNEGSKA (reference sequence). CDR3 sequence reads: CSAEDRGSKTYEQYF. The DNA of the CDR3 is TGCAGTGCTGAAGACAGGGGTAGTAAGACCTACGAGCAGTACTTC.

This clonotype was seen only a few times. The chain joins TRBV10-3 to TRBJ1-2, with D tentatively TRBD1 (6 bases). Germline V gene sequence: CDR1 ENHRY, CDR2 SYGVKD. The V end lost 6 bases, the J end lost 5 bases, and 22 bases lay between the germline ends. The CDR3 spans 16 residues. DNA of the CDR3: TGTGCCATCAGACTAGAAGGGGGACCGCGCTATTATGGCTACACCTTC. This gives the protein CAIRLEGGPRYYGYTF.